The TCR beta chain described here comes from a study of prognosis after radiotherapy for stage I lung cancer. In the study overall: The approximately twelve male and more than five female patients were aged about 50 to 85, median around 78 years.

By two-round multiplex PCR, the TCR beta CDR3 was amplified from genomic DNA. First-round PCR employed TRBV- and TRBJ-specific primers for each gene. TCRdb re-analysed the multiplex PCR reads in MiXCR, keeping a single row per CDR3 protein. Of roughly 32,000 distinct CDR3 sequences in the sample, 35% to 45% are singletons; the top ten hold 15%. This CDR3 is built from 15 residues. The trim removed 3 bases at V and 0 bases at J, leaving 2 bases unmatched. This clonotype was recorded at least ten times. The chain combines TRBV12-3 or TRBV12-4 with TRBJ2-1; 7 positions match TRBD2. The TCR originated in a donor aged 50 or older with non-small cell lung cancer. Sequences were derived from PBMCs, sampled before or after stereotactic body radiation therapy (not recorded which). The CDR3 loop reads CASSLLAGSYNEQFF. CDR3 sequence (DNA): TGTGCCAGCAGTTTGTTAGCGGGCTCCTACAATGAGCAGTTCTTC.